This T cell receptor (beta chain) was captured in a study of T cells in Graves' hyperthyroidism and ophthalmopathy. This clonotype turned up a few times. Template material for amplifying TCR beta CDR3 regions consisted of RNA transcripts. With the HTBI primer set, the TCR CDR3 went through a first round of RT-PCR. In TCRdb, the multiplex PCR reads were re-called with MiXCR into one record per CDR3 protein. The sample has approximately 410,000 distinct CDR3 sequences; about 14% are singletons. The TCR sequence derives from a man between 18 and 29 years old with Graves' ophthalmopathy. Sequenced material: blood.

As DNA, the CDR3 is TGTGCCAGCAGCTTGGACTGGGACAGATACTACACCTTC. Its protein is CASSLDWDRYYTF. V is TRBV5-5 and J is TRBJ1-2, with 7 bases matching TRBD1. This CDR3 is 13 amino acids long. Germline CDR1 reads SGHKS; CDR2 reads YYEKEE (reference sequence). V shed 0 bases, J shed 10 bases, and the junction held 6 bases outside the gene matches.